This TCR beta chain was profiled in a study of T cell repertoires in ileal Crohn's disease. Looking at the study overall: Median disease duration was approximately eight years; around 35% smoked at surgery. Every patient was operated on for stricturing (roughly 60%) or penetrating (39%) complications. The study, taken as a whole, reports: Compared with non-smokers, active smokers at surgery showed more clonal expansions.

This clone was seen a single time. What it binds is not known. Assay: immunoSEQ multiplex PCR; the TCRdb copy retains only in-frame clones and omits some. The data contain around 7,900 clones, over 75% of them singletons. This CDR3 region has 15 residues. The germline gives CDR1 SNHLY, CDR2 FYNNEI. What was sequenced was ileal tissue. The chain joins TRBV2 to TRBJ2-5; 7 bases are shared with TRBD1. The J call may be in error: the DNA end matches TRBJ2-7 better. The receptor comes from an adult with Crohn's disease. Written as DNA, the CDR3 is TGTGCCAGCAGTGACGCCGAGACAGGGCCCTACGAGCAGTACTTC. Translation gives CASSDAETGPYEQYF.